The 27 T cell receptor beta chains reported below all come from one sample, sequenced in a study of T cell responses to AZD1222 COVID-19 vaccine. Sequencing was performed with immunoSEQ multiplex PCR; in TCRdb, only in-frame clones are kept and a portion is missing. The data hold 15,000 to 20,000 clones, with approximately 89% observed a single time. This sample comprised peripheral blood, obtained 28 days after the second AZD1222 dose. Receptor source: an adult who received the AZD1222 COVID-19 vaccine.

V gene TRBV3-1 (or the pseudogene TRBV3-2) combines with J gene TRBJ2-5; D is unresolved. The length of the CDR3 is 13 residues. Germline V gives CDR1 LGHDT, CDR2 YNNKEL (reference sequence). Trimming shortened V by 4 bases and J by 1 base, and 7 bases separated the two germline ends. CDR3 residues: CASSRGTQETQYF. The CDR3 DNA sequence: TGTGCCAGCAGCCGGGGTACCCAAGAGACCCAGTACTTC.

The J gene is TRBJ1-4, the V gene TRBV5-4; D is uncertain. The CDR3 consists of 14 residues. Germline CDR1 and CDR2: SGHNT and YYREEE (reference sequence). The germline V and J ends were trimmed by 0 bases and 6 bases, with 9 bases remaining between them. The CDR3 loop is CASSLDRADEKLFF. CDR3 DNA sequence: TGTGCCAGCAGCTTGGACCGGGCGGATGAAAAACTGTTTTTT.

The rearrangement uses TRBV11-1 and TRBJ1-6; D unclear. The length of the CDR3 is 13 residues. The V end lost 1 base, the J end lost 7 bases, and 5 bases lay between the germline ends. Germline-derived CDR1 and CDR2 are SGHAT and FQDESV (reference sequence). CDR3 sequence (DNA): TGTGCCAGCAGCTTAGTCGCCAATTCACCCCTCCACTTT. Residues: CASSLVANSPLHF.

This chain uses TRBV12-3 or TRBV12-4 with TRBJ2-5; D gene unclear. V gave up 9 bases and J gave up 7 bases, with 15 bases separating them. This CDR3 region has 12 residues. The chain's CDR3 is CASRDPAGTQYF. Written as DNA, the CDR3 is TGTGCCAGTCGTGACCCCGCAGGGACCCAGTACTTC.

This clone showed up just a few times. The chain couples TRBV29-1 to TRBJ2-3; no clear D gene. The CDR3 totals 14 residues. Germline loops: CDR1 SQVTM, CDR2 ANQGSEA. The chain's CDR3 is CSIRGVLVTDTQYF. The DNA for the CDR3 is TGCTCTATTAGAGGAGTTCTGGTTACAGATACGCAGTATTTT.

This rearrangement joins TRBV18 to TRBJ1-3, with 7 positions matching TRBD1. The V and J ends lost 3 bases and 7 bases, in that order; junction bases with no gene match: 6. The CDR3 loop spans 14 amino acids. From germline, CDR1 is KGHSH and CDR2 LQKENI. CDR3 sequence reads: CASSPGQESNTIYF. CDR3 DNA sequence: TGTGCCAGCTCACCTGGACAGGAATCGAACACCATATATTTT.

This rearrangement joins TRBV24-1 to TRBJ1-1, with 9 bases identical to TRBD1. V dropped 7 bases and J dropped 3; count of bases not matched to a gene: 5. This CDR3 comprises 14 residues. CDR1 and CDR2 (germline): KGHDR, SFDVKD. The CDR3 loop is CATRGQGRDTEAFF. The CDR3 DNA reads TGTGCCACCAGGGGACAGGGCCGAGACACTGAAGCTTTCTTT.

This chain's CDR3 is CAWSARALATQSTDTQYF. The CDR3 DNA reads as TGTGCCTGGAGTGCACGGGCCCTAGCCACTCAGAGCACAGATACGCAGTATTTT. The V gene is TRBV30, the J gene TRBJ2-3; D might be TRBD2 (5 bases). This CDR3 spans 18 amino acids. V was cut by 1 base and J by 0 bases, with 20 bases left in between. Per the germline V gene, CDR1 is GTSNPN and CDR2 is SVGIG (reference sequence).

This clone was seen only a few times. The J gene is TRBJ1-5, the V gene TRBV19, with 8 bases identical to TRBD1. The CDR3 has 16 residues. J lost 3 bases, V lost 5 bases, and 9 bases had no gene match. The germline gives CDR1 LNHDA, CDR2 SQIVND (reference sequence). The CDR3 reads CASSSQGAWSNQPQHF. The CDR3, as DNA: TGTGCCAGTAGTTCCCAGGGGGCCTGGTCCAATCAGCCCCAGCATTTT.

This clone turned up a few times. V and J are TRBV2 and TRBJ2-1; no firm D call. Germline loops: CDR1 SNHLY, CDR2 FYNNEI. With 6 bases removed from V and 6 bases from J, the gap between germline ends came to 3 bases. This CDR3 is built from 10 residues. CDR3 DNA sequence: TGTGCCAGCAGCCTCAATGAGCAGTTCTTC. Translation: CASSLNEQFF.

The CDR3 region has the DNA TGTGCCATCAGTGACCCCCGCGGGGGGGAGACCCAGTACTTC. Its protein product is CAISDPRGGETQYF. This sequence joins TRBV10-3 and TRBJ2-5; 8 bases agree with TRBD2. Germline V gives CDR1 ENHRY, CDR2 SYGVKD. The V gene end was trimmed by 3 bases and the J gene end by 5 bases; junction bases not matched to a gene: 5. The CDR3 loop spans 14 amino acids.

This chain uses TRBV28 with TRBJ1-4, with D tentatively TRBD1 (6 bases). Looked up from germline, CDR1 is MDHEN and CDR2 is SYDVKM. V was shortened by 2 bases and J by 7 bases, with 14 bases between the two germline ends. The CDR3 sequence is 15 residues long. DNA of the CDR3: TGTGCCAGCAGTTTAGACGGTGGGGGGCGTGAAAAACTGTTTTTT. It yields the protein CASSLDGGGREKLFF.

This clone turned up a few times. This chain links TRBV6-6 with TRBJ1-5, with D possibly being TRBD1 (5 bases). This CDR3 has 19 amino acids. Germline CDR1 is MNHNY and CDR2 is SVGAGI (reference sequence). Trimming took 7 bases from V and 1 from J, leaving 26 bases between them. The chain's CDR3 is CASTYQGVASPWSNQPQHF. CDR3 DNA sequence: TGTGCCAGCACCTACCAAGGGGTGGCGTCGCCCTGGAGCAATCAGCCCCAGCATTTT.

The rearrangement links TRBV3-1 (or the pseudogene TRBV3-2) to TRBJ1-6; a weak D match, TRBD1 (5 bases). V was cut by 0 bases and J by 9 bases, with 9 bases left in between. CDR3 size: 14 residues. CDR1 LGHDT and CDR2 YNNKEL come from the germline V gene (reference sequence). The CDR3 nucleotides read TGTGCCAGCAGCCAAGATTGGAGGGGTTCACCCCTCCACTTT. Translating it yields CASSQDWRGSPLHF.

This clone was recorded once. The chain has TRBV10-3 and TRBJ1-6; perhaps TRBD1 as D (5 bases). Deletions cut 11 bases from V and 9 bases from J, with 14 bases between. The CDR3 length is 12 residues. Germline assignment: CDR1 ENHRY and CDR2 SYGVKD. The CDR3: CASQGDSSPLHF. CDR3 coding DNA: TGTGCCTCGCAGGGTGATAGTTCACCCCTCCACTTT.

The DNA of the CDR3 is TGTGCCAGCTCACCACTTGGGGACGCTGAGAATGAGCAGTTCTTC. Translating it yields CASSPLGDAENEQFF. This chain links TRBV18 with TRBJ2-1; D tentatively fits TRBD1 or TRBD2 (5 bases each). The V gene's germline CDR1 is KGHSH and CDR2 LQKENI. V lost 1 base to trimming and J lost 7 bases, with 14 bases between them. The CDR3 is made up of 15 amino acids.

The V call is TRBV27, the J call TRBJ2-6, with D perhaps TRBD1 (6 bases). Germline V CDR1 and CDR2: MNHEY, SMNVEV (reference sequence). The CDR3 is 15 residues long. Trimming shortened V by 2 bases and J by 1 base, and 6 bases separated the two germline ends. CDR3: CASSLQGSGANVLTF. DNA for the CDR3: TGTGCCAGCAGTTTACAGGGGTCTGGGGCCAACGTCCTGACTTTC.

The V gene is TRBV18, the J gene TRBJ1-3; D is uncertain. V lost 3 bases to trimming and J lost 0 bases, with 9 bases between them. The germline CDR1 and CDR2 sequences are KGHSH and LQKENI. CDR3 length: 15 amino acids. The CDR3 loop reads CASSPAGRSGNTIYF. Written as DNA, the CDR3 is TGTGCCAGCTCACCGGCCGGCCGCTCTGGAAACACCATATATTTT.

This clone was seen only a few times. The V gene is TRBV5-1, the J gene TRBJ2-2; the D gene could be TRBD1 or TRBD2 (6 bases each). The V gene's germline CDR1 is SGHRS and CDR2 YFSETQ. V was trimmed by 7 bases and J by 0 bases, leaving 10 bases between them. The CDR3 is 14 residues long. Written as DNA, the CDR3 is TGCGCCAGCTCGGAGGGGGCGAACACCGGGGAGCTGTTTTTT. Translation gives CASSEGANTGELFF.

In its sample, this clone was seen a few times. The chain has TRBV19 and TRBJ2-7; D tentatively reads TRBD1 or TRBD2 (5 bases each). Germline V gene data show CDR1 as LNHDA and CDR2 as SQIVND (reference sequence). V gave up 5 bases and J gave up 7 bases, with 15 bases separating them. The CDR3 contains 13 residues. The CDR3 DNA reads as TGTGCCAGTAGTCCCGGGACGGCGCTAGAGCAGTACTTC. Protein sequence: CASSPGTALEQYF.

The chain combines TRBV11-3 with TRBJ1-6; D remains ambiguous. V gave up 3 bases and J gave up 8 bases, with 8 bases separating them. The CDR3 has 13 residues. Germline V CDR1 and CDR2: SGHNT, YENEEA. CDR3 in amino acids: CASSFQSHSPLHF. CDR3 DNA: TGTGCCAGCAGCTTTCAATCCCATTCACCCCTCCACTTT.

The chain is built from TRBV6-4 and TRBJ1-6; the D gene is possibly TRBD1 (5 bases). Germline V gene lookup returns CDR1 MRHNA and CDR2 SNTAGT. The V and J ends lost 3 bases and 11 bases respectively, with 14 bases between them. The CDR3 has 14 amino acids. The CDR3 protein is CASSEGTGGPPLHF. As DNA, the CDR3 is TGTGCCAGCAGTGAAGGGACCGGAGGACCACCCCTCCACTTT.

The CDR3 sequence: CASSRPGGGANTGELFF. In DNA form, the CDR3 reads TGTGCCAGCAGCCGCCCGGGAGGGGGTGCGAACACCGGGGAGCTGTTTTTT. The V gene is TRBV7-2, the J gene TRBJ2-2; the match to TRBD2 covers 8 bases. The CDR3 is 17 amino acids. The germline gives CDR1 SGHTA, CDR2 FQGNSA. With V trimmed by 5 bases and J by 0 bases, 8 bases remained unmatched.

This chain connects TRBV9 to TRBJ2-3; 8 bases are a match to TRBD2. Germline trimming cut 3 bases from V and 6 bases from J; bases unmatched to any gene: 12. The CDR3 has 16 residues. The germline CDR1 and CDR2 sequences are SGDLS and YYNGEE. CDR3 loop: CASSGGTRGFGDTQYF. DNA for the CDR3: TGTGCCAGCAGCGGCGGGACTAGAGGGTTTGGCGATACGCAGTATTTT.

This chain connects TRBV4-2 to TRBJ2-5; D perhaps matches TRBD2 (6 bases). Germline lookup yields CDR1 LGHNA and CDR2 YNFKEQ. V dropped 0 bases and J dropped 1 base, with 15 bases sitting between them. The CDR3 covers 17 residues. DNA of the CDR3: TGTGCCAGCAGCCAAGATCCGGCGGGGCGGGGCCAAGAGACCCAGTACTTC. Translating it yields CASSQDPAGRGQETQYF.

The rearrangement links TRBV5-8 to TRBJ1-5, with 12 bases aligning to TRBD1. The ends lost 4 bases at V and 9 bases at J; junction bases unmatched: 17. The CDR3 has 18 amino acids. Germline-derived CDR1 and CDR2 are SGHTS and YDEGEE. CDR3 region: CASSVGTGGLDRKSPQHF. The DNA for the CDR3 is TGTGCCAGCAGCGTCGGGACAGGGGGCTTGGATAGGAAGTCGCCCCAGCATTTT.

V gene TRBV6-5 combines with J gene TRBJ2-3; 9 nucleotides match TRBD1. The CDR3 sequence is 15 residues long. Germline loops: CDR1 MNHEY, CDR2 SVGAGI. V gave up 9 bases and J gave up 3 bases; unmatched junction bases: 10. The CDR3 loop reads CARGYTGGWTDTQYF. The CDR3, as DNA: TGTGCCAGGGGATATACAGGGGGCTGGACAGATACGCAGTATTTT.